This T cell receptor (beta chain) appears in the sequencing data of a study of OX40 agonist ivuxolimab in advanced cancers. For context, the study as a whole: The costimulatory receptor OX40 (CD134) was targeted by ivuxolimab, a fully human IgG2 agonistic monoclonal antibody. Three dose-escalation patients achieved partial responses, one with hepatocellular carcinoma and two with cutaneous melanoma. Intravenous ivuxolimab was administered to patients every 2 weeks at six dose levels: 0.01, 0.1, 0.3, 1.5, 3 and 10 mg/kg. Of the 50 to 55 dose-escalation patients, hepatocellular carcinoma was present in roughly 19, melanoma in some 15, renal cell carcinoma in 9 and head and neck cancer in 9. The monotherapy dose-escalation portion (N of about 52 patients) of the phase I ivuxolimab trial is reported in the paper. The purpose of peripheral TCRbeta sequencing was to test whether ivuxolimab changed TCR sequence diversity and led to clonal T-cell expansion. Patients were allowed to have had prior anti-PD-1, anti-PD-L1 or anti-CTLA-4 therapy, and approximately 40% of the dose-escalation patients had been treated with checkpoint inhibitors. In the dose-escalation cohort, 65% to 85% of patients were male, and the mean age was approximately 60 years with a range of roughly 20 to 79.

To sequence the TCRbeta CDR3 region, genomic DNA was isolated from the sorted cells. The immunoSEQ Assay was used to sequence the TCRbeta CDR3 regions. Entries here come from immuneACCESS through TCRdb and include only in-frame sequences with V and J called. Some clones fail to appear in such tables; in the studies checked, an unresolved V gene covers under half of the shortfall, and the cause of the remainder is unknown. The sample contains tens of thousands of clones, roughly nine tenths of them found a single time. In total, the top ten clones hold 1.1% of the sample. On this clone itself: Its antigen remains undetermined. No much larger clone exists at a distance of one base, and base qualities are not known.

Overall study results and their limits: Antigen specificity was not determined for the clonally expanded peripheral T cells. In the 0.1-3.0 mg/kg groups, partial responders were among the patients with the lowest normalized peripheral clonal expansion, particularly in CD8+ T cells. On average, CD8+ T cells showed more expanded clones than CD4+ T cells after ivuxolimab. Low levels of normalized T-cell clonal expansion were also seen in some nonresponding patients. Clonal expansion of both CD4+ and CD8+ blood T cells was observed from baseline to week 6 at doses 0.1 to 3.0 mg/kg.

CDR1 and CDR2 (GTSNPN, SVGIG) derive from the germline V gene (reference sequence). V is pared back by 5 bases and J by 3 bases, with 5 bases lying between the germline termini. The CDR3 sequence holds 11 residues, the cysteine and phenylalanine included. The read is trimmed to its CDR3 DNA, 33 bases read in frame from base 1. The trial excluded patients who had a history of autoimmune disease or were on systemic immunosuppression. Peripheral blood for TCR sequencing was drawn from every dose cohort at baseline, at cycle 4 day 1 and at cycle 7 day 1. The samples were taken from a phase I, first-in-human, multicenter, open-label dose-escalation trial of ivuxolimab. Adults with locally advanced or metastatic head and neck squamous cell, hepatocellular, melanoma or renal cell carcinoma were enrolled in the trial. Before TCR sequencing, CD4+ T cells and CD8+ T cells were sorted from peripheral blood as separate populations.

Material: CD4+ or CD8+ T cells sorted from blood, obtained in a trial of the OX40 agonist ivuxolimab. The chain couples TRBV30 to TRBJ2-1; the D gene assignment is ambiguous. This TCR derives from an adult with an advanced solid tumor such as melanoma, head and neck, liver or kidney cancer. The nucleotide sequence is TGTGCCTGGGCCCTCTACAATGAGCAGTTCTTC. This is translated as CAWALYNEQFF.